The T cell receptor (beta chain) described here comes from a study of T cell responses to AZD1222 COVID-19 vaccine. Samples with a second dose at about 4 or about 12 weeks were pooled together. General observations from the study: Sampling that yielded the repertoires occurred only after the peak T cell response. Nearly half of the spike-specific TCRs reportedly recognize variant regions that carry no mutations. Vaccination with two AZD1222 doses was followed by a rise in Spike-specific TCR breadth and depth.

Concerning this clone itself: Its antigen is unidentified.

Clones were read by immunoSEQ multiplex PCR, and TCRdb kept only the in-frame ones, dropping some. The profile shows approximately 100,000 clones, 70% to 90% of them singletons. Sequencing was performed on peripheral blood, taken 28 days after the second AZD1222 dose. This clonotype was obtained from an adult who received the AZD1222 COVID-19 vaccine.

The CDR3 bases are TGTGCCAGCAGCCGGGACTATGGCTACACCTTC. Translated: CASSRDYGYTF. This chain connects TRBV7-9 to TRBJ1-2; D is unclear. The V end was cut by 5 bases, the J end by 3 bases, with 4 bases between. The CDR3 contains 11 residues. Looked up from germline, CDR1 is SEHNR and CDR2 is FQNEAQ (reference sequence).